This T cell receptor beta chain derives from a study of T cell changes during pregnancy in multiple sclerosis. Sequencing was performed with immunoSEQ multiplex PCR; in TCRdb, only in-frame clones are kept and a portion is missing. The top ten clones hold approximately 1% of a sample with fewer than 60,000 clones, 91% of them seen once. Germline V lookup: CDR1 SNHLY, CDR2 FYNNEI. This CDR3 spans 15 amino acids. The V end was cut by 6 bases, the J end by 6 bases, with 18 bases between. This chain connects TRBV2 to TRBJ2-4; D might be TRBD2 (5 bases). This receptor was identified in a female donor in good health, enrolled as a control in a pregnancy study. Sequencing was performed on peripheral blood, taken after pregnancy. CDR3 protein: CASSFDTRGGNIQYF. CDR3 nucleotides: TGTGCCAGCAGCTTCGACACCAGAGGAGGAAACATTCAGTACTTC.